This entry features one TCR beta chain sequence. Its matching antigen is unknown. Sequencing was performed with immunoSEQ multiplex PCR; in TCRdb, only in-frame clones are kept and a portion is missing. The sample contains about 71,000 clones, around 91% of which appear only once. The source of the sample is a study of graft-versus-host responses after intestinal transplantation. Study background: Transplantation in recipients was multivisceral, liver-intestinal, or isolated intestinal. Every transplant recipient was induced with anti-thymocyte globulin, then maintained on tacrolimus and steroids for 2 to 3 years. Notes on the study in general: Early HvG declines after transplant were associated with peak circulating GvH clone levels. GvH clonotypes were identified within recipient marrow, with a subset emerging first in ileum or blood.

Per germline, CDR1 SGHAT and CDR2 FQNNGV. The trim removed 5 bases at V and 6 bases at J, leaving 6 bases unmatched. The CDR3 is 15 residues long. This TCR was recovered from a human donor who received an intestinal transplant. This rearrangement joins TRBV11-2 to TRBJ2-1; 11 bases are a match to TRBD2. The material sequenced was unstimulated CD8+ T cells sorted from spleen or lymph node cells, taken before intestinal transplant. The CDR3 here is CASSQGLAGGNEQFF. CDR3 coding DNA: TGTGCCAGCAGCCAGGGGCTAGCGGGGGGCAATGAGCAGTTCTTC. The full variable domain, its missing parts supplied by reference TRBV11-2 and TRBJ2-1, is EAGVAQSPRYKIIEKRQSVAFWCNPISGHATLYWYQQILGQGPKLLIQFQNNGVVDDSQLPKDRFSAERLKGVDSTLKIQPAKLEDSAVYLCASSQGLAGGNEQFFGPGTRLTVL.